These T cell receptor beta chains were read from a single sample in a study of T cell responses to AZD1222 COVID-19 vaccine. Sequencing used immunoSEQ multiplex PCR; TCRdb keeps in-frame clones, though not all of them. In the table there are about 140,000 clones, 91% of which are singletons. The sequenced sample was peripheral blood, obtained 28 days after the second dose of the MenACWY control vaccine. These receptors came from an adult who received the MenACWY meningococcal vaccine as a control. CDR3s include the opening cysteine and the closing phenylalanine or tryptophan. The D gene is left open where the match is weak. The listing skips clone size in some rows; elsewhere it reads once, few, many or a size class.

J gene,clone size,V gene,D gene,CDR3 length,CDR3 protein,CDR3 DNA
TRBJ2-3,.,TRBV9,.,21,CASSVSTAARSRKGVTDTQYF,TGTGCCAGCAGCGTATCCACCGCGGCCCGCTCGAGGAAAGGGGTTACAGATACGCAGTATTTT
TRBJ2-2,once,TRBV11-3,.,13,CASSFGSPGELFF,TGTGCCAGCAGCTTTGGGTCTCCCGGGGAGCTGTTTTTT
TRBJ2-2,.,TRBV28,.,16,CASRPRAGKTTGELFF,TGTGCCAGCAGACCGAGGGCGGGAAAAACCACCGGGGAGCTGTTTTTT
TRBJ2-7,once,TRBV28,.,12,CASRTSSYEQYF,TGTGCCAGCAGGACCAGCTCCTACGAGCAGTACTTC
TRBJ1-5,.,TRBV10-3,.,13,CAITWDSNQPQHF,TGTGCCATCACCTGGGACAGCAATCAGCCCCAGCATTTT
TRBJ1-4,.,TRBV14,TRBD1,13,CASSRDSDEKLFF,TGTGCCAGCAGCCGGGACAGTGACGAAAAACTGTTTTTT
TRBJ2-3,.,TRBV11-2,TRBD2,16,CASSPGSSGGLDTQYF,TGTGCCAGCAGCCCGGGTTCTAGCGGGGGGCTGGATACGCAGTATTTT
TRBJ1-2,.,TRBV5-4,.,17,CASSDGQTAGGVYGYTF,TGTGCCAGCAGCGATGGGCAGACCGCAGGTGGGGTCTATGGCTACACCTTC
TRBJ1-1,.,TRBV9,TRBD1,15,CASSASGTGVTEAFF,TGTGCCAGCAGCGCCTCCGGGACAGGGGTTACTGAAGCTTTCTTT
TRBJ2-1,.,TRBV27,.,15,CASSSPGQGGDEQFF,TGTGCCAGCAGTTCCCCGGGGCAGGGCGGGGATGAGCAGTTCTTC
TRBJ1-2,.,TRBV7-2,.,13,CASSRDGNFGYTF,TGTGCCAGCAGCCGGGACGGAAATTTTGGCTACACCTTC
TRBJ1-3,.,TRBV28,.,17,CASSSSHAGESGNTIYF,TGTGCCAGCAGTTCCTCACACGCGGGTGAAAGTGGAAACACCATATATTTT
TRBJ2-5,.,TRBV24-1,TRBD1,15,CATSDYNGQGETQYF,TGTGCCACCAGTGATTACAACGGACAGGGGGAGACCCAGTACTTC
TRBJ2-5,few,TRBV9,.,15,CASSVQPKSRETQYF,TGTGCCAGCAGCGTCCAGCCAAAATCAAGGGAGACCCAGTACTTC
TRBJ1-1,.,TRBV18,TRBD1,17,CASSPGTGGSGNTEAFF,TGTGCCAGCTCACCCGGGACAGGGGGCTCGGGGAACACTGAAGCTTTCTTT
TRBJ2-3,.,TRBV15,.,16,CATSRGNGGGTDTQYF,TGTGCCACCAGCAGAGGAAATGGAGGGGGCACAGATACGCAGTATTTT
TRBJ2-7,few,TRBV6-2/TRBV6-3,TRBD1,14,CASSDDREPYEQYF,TGTGCCAGCAGTGACGACAGGGAACCCTACGAGCAGTACTTC
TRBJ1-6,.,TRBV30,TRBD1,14,CAWSHRGLNSPLHF,TGTGCCTGGAGTCACAGGGGTTTGAATTCACCCCTCCACTTT
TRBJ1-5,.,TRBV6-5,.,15,CASSWGPDLNQPQHF,TGTGCCAGCAGTTGGGGACCCGACCTCAATCAGCCCCAGCATTTT
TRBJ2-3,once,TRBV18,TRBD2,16,CASSPAGGPLPDTQYF,TGTGCCAGCTCACCGGCGGGAGGGCCCTTGCCGGATACGCAGTATTTT
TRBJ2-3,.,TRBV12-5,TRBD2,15,CASGLGEGSTDTQYF,TGTGCTAGTGGTTTGGGGGAGGGCAGCACAGATACGCAGTATTTT
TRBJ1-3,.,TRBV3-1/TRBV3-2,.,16,CASSPFDMGSGNTIYF,TGTGCCAGCAGCCCTTTTGACATGGGTAGTGGAAACACCATATATTTT
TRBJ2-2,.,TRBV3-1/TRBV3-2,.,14,CASSQDPGSGELFF,TGTGCCAGCAGCCAAGACCCAGGGTCCGGGGAGCTGTTTTTT
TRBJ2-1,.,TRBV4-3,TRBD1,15,CASSRLTGGYNEQFF,TGCGCCAGCAGCCGATTGACAGGGGGCTACAATGAGCAGTTCTTC
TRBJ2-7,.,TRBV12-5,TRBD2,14,CASGGTSGIYEQYF,TGTGCTAGTGGAGGGACTAGCGGGATATACGAGCAGTACTTC
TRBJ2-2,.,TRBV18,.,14,CASSPLGATGELFF,TGTGCCAGCTCACCCCTCGGGGCCACCGGGGAGCTGTTTTTT
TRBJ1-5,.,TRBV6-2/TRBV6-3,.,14,CASSYGGMGQPQHF,TGTGCCAGCAGTTATGGGGGTATGGGTCAGCCCCAGCATTTT
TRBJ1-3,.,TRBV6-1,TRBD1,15,CASSYGTGSGNTIYF,TGTGCCAGCTCCTACGGGACAGGATCTGGAAACACCATATATTTT
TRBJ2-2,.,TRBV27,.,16,CASSPLGGRNTGELFF,TGTGCCAGCAGTCCCTTGGGGGGGCGGAACACCGGGGAGCTGTTTTTT
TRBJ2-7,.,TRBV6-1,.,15,CASSEGNQATYEQYF,TGTGCCAGCAGTGAAGGAAACCAGGCTACCTACGAGCAGTACTTC
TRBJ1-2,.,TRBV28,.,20,CASSLVRKVSTLQGHYGYTF,TGTGCCAGCAGTTTAGTAAGAAAAGTCTCCACCTTGCAGGGTCACTATGGCTACACCTTC
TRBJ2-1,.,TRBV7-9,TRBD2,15,CASSRLAGGYNEQFF,TGTGCCAGCAGCCGTCTGGCGGGGGGGTACAATGAGCAGTTCTTC
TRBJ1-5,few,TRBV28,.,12,CASSSTHQPQHF,TGTGCCAGCAGTAGTACACATCAGCCCCAGCATTTT
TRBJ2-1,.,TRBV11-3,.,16,CASSLVMGGAHNEQFF,TGTGCCAGCAGCTTAGTCATGGGGGGGGCTCACAATGAGCAGTTCTTC
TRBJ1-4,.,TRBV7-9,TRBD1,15,CASSLADRGPIILFF,TGTGCCAGCAGCCTCGCCGACAGGGGGCCCATTATACTGTTTTTT
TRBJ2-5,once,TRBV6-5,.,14,CASSYSRGSETQYF,TGTGCCAGCAGTTACTCGAGGGGTTCCGAGACCCAGTACTTC
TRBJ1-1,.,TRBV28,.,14,CASSPAGAGTEAFF,TGTGCCAGCAGTCCCGCAGGCGCGGGCACTGAAGCTTTCTTT
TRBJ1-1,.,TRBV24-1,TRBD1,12,CATSDAYRGAFF,TGTGCCACCAGTGATGCATACAGGGGCGCCTTCTTT
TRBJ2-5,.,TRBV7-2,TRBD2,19,CASSLVGWSGAGGLETQYF,TGTGCCAGCAGCTTAGTGGGTTGGTCAGGAGCGGGGGGGCTGGAGACCCAGTACTTC
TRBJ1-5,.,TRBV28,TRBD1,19,CASSSGGGTALLSNQPQHF,TGTGCCAGCAGTTCGGGGGGTGGGACAGCTTTACTTAGCAATCAGCCCCAGCATTTT
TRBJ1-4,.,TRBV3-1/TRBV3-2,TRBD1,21,CASSQDWSLGKGARTNEKLFF,TGTGCCAGCAGCCAAGATTGGTCTCTCGGGAAGGGGGCGCGCACTAATGAAAAACTGTTTTTT
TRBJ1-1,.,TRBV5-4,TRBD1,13,CASSSDRGTEAFF,TGTGCCAGCAGCAGTGACAGGGGCACTGAAGCTTTCTTT
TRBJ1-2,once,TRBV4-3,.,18,CASSQWGGHSVTNYGYTF,TGCGCCAGCAGCCAGTGGGGGGGACACTCTGTAACTAACTATGGCTACACCTTC
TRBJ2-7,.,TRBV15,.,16,CATSRDAGRRSYEQYF,TGTGCCACCAGCAGAGATGCAGGGAGGCGCTCCTACGAGCAGTACTTC
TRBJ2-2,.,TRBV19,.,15,CASSIQGTNTGELFF,TGTGCCAGTAGTATACAGGGAACGAACACCGGGGAGCTGTTTTTT
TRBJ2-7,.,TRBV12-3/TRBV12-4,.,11,CASSFLYEQYF,TGTGCCAGCAGTTTCCTCTACGAGCAGTACTTC
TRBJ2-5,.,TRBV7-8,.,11,CASSKEETQYF,TGTGCCAGCAGCAAGGAAGAGACCCAGTACTTC
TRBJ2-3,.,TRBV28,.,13,CATGGVDTDTQYF,TGTGCCACCGGCGGGGTGGACACAGATACGCAGTATTTT
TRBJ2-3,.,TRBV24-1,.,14,CATSWARGPDTQYF,TGTGCCACCAGTTGGGCTAGGGGTCCAGATACGCAGTATTTT
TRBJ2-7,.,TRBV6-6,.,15,CASSFRDQASYEQYF,TGTGCCAGCAGTTTCCGGGACCAAGCCTCCTACGAGCAGTACTTC
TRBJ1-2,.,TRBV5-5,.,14,CASSFMLGLYGYTF,TGTGCCAGCAGCTTCATGTTGGGTCTATATGGCTACACCTTC
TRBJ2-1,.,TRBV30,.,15,CAWSRTGPLFNEQFF,TGTGCCTGGAGTAGAACTGGCCCCCTCTTCAATGAGCAGTTCTTC
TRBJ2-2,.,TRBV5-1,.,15,CASSLDNTNTGELFF,TGCGCCAGCAGCTTGGACAATACGAACACCGGGGAGCTGTTTTTT